This paragraph reports one TCR beta chain. Its antigen remains unknown. Unsorted PBMC samples were amplified in replicate PCRs containing 300 ng DNA, 30,000 to 35,000 T cell genomes. Assay: immunoSEQ multiplex PCR; the TCRdb copy retains only in-frame clones and omits some. The sample consists of about 490,000 clones, around 80% of them appearing once. This record belongs to a study of shared clonotypes between healthy human individuals. Notes on the study in general: The sampled material consisted only of blood, and tissue repertoires are likely to differ.

V was trimmed by 0 bases and J by 14 bases, leaving 10 bases between them. Germline V gene data show CDR1 as ENHRY and CDR2 as SYGVKD. This CDR3 spans 12 amino acids. There were no recent acute infections or vaccinations among the donors, who were healthy HIV-negative adults. Sequencing was carried out using PBMCs. The TCR originated in a woman in her forties in good health. Some clones in this sample may be carry-over from other donors' samples. V usage is TRBV10-3 and J usage is TRBJ2-2, with D perhaps TRBD1 (6 bases). CDR3 coding DNA: TGTGCCATCAGTGAGTCGAGACAGGTTCTGTTTTTT. Translating gives CAISESRQVLFF.